The 19 T cell receptor beta chains reported below all come from one sample, sequenced in a study of OX40 agonist ivuxolimab in advanced cancers. The table came from immunoSEQ multiplex PCR; TCRdb's copy has only in-frame clones and leaves some out. The sample has 45,000 to 50,000 clones, 79% seen once. The material sequenced was CD4+ or CD8+ T cells sorted from blood, taken in a trial of the OX40 agonist ivuxolimab. The receptors shown here come from an adult with an advanced solid tumor such as melanoma, head and neck, liver or kidney cancer.

The chain recombines TRBV18 with TRBJ2-5; tentative D call: TRBD2 (6 bases). The CDR3 spans 16 residues. V was pared by 2 bases and J by 2 bases, with 15 bases between. Germline lookup yields CDR1 KGHSH and CDR2 LQKENI. CDR3: CASSPTVAALQETQYF. Here the CDR3 DNA reads TGTGCCAGCTCACCAACGGTAGCGGCTTTACAAGAGACCCAGTACTTC. Full variable domain (outside the CDR3, taken from reference TRBV18 and TRBJ2-5): NAGVMQNPRHLVRRRGQEARLRCSPMKGHSHVYWYRQLPEEGLKFMVYLQKENIIDESGMPKERFSAEFPKEGPSILRIQQVVRGDSAAYFCASSPTVAALQETQYFGPGTRLLVL.

This clone showed up just a few times. The rearrangement joins TRBV15 to TRBJ1-1; tentatively, D is TRBD1 (5 bases). Germline assignment: CDR1 LNHNV and CDR2 YYDKDF (reference sequence). This CDR3 spans 13 amino acids. The germline V and J ends were trimmed by 6 bases and 1 base, with 9 bases remaining between them. The CDR3 sequence: CATRTGQNTEAFF. The CDR3 DNA reads TGTGCCACCAGAACAGGACAGAACACTGAAGCTTTCTTT.

The sample holds a few counts of this clone. The V and J genes are TRBV4-2 and TRBJ1-6; no clear D. CDR3 length equals 15 residues. CDR1 is LGHNA, CDR2 YNFKEQ, per germline. Between the trimmed V and J ends, which lost 0 bases and 9 bases, there was a span of 12 bases. The CDR3 coding sequence is TGTGCCAGCAGCCAAGAGAAGCAAAGCCGTTCACCCCTCCACTTT. Amino acids: CASSQEKQSRSPLHF.

This chain joins TRBV7-2 and TRBJ1-6, with 8 bases fitting TRBD1. Germline CDR1 and CDR2: SGHTA and FQGNSA. This CDR3 is 15 amino acids long. J was trimmed by 5 bases and V by 5 bases; bases with no gene match: 5. CDR3 in DNA: TGTGCCAGCAGCGCTCACAGGGGGAATAATTCACCCCTCCACTTT. Translation gives CASSAHRGNNSPLHF.

The chain recombines TRBV18 with TRBJ2-1; 7 nucleotides line up with TRBD1. V gave up 6 bases and J gave up 1 base; unmatched junction bases: 6. The germline gives CDR1 KGHSH, CDR2 LQKENI. The CDR3 is 15 amino acids. As DNA, the CDR3 is TGTGCCAGCTCCCGGGACAGTGATTCCTACAATGAGCAGTTCTTC. It encodes CASSRDSDSYNEQFF. The whole variable domain, remainder taken from reference TRBV18 and TRBJ2-1, is NAGVMQNPRHLVRRRGQEARLRCSPMKGHSHVYWYRQLPEEGLKFMVYLQKENIIDESGMPKERFSAEFPKEGPSILRIQQVVRGDSAAYFCASSRDSDSYNEQFFGPGTRLTVL.

This clone was picked up a small number of times. The V and J genes are TRBV5-4 and TRBJ2-2; 8 bases line up with TRBD1. The CDR3 loop spans 16 amino acids. CDR1 is SGHNT, CDR2 YYREEE, per germline (reference sequence). After removal of 2 bases from V and 2 bases from J, the junction contained 5 bases not matched to a gene. CDR3 sequence (DNA): TGTGCCAGCAGCTTAATTCAGGGGGCTAACACCGGGGAGCTGTTTTTT. It translates to CASSLIQGANTGELFF. The whole variable domain, remainder taken from reference TRBV5-4 and TRBJ2-2, is ETGVTQSPTHLIKTRGQQVTLRCSSQSGHNTVSWYQQALGQGPQFIFQYYREEENGRGNFPPRFSGLQFPNYSSELNVNALELDDSALYLCASSLIQGANTGELFFGEGSRLTVL.

About this clone: Because the CDR3's place on the DNA is in doubt, the DNA is left out and the CDR3 is given as listed by TCRdb. The chain is built from TRBV29-1 and TRBJ1-2; no DNA check was done on the table's D call, TRBD1. The germline V gene encodes CDR1 SQVTM and CDR2 ANQGSEA. Ends included, the CDR3 has 14 residues. The CDR3 here is CSVLEKGVYGGYTF.

The chain carries TRBV4-1 and TRBJ2-1, with TRBD2 matching over 14 bases. This CDR3 region has 17 residues. The V gene end was trimmed by 3 bases and the J gene end by 9 bases; junction bases not matched to a gene: 10. The germline CDR1 and CDR2 sequences are MGHRA and YSYEKL. The CDR3 protein is CASSQGPGTSGSFEQFF. DNA for the CDR3: TGCGCCAGCAGCCAGGGACCAGGGACTAGCGGGAGTTTTGAGCAGTTCTTC.

This rearrangement joins TRBV28 to TRBJ2-7; weak D call: TRBD1 (6 bases). The V end lost 5 bases, the J end lost 4 bases, and 21 bases lay between the germline ends. This CDR3 is 16 amino acids long. The V gene's germline CDR1 is MDHEN and CDR2 SYDVKM. The CDR3 protein is CASSVAFPGQKYEQYF. The DNA of the CDR3 is TGTGCCAGCAGTGTCGCTTTTCCGGGACAAAAATACGAGCAGTACTTC.

The chain joins TRBV27 to TRBJ1-1, with no clear D. The CDR3 totals 17 residues. Trimming cost V 3 bases and J 2 bases, with 19 bases left between them. Germline CDR1 MNHEY, CDR2 SMNVEV (reference sequence). The CDR3 region has the DNA TGTGCCAGCAGTTTCACCTCACGTGCCGAGACAAACACTGAAGCTTTCTTT. The encoded protein is CASSFTSRAETNTEAFF.

The CDR3 region is CASSLERGNTEAFF. The CDR3 DNA reads as TGTGCCAGCAGCTTGGAAAGGGGGAACACTGAAGCTTTCTTT. J is TRBJ1-1 and V is TRBV5-4; weak D call: TRBD1 (5 bases). V was clipped by 0 bases and J by 1 base, with 7 bases between them. This CDR3 comprises 14 residues. CDR1 is SGHNT and CDR2 is YYREEE in the germline V gene (reference sequence).

The chain employs TRBV11-3 and TRBJ2-2; D is unclear. Germline values: CDR1 SGHNT, CDR2 YENEEA. The ends were cut back, 4 bases at V and 8 bases at J, with 8 bases in the middle. CDR3 length: 12 residues. As DNA, the CDR3 is TGTGCCAGCAGCTATCTAGGGGGGGAGCTGTTTTTT. It is translated as CASSYLGGELFF.

This clone was found a few times. The rearrangement links TRBV7-2 to TRBJ2-1, with 9 bases lining up with TRBD2. The CDR3 runs 17 residues. V lost 5 bases, J lost 6 bases, and 14 bases stayed unmatched. Looked up from germline, CDR1 is SGHTA and CDR2 is FQGNSA. The CDR3 here is CASSKPGLADPRNEQFF. In DNA form, the CDR3 reads TGTGCCAGCAGCAAACCGGGACTAGCCGATCCCCGCAATGAGCAGTTCTTC.

This chain joins TRBV18 and TRBJ1-5; perhaps TRBD1 as D (5 bases). The CDR3 contains 14 residues. Germline-derived CDR1 and CDR2 are KGHSH and LQKENI. V was clipped by 2 bases and J by 6 bases, with 11 bases between them. The CDR3 here is CASSPMGDSQPQHF. The CDR3 DNA sequence: TGTGCCAGCTCACCAATGGGGGATAGTCAGCCCCAGCATTTT. Variable domain in full (rest from reference TRBV18 and TRBJ1-5): NAGVMQNPRHLVRRRGQEARLRCSPMKGHSHVYWYRQLPEEGLKFMVYLQKENIIDESGMPKERFSAEFPKEGPSILRIQQVVRGDSAAYFCASSPMGDSQPQHFGDGTRLSIL.

The V call is TRBV7-8, the J call TRBJ2-3, with D tentatively TRBD2 (6 bases). Trimming took 5 bases from V and 1 from J, leaving 16 bases between them. CDR3 length equals 16 residues. Germline V gene data show CDR1 as SGHVS and CDR2 as FQNEAQ. CDR3: CASSPQRGSGTDTQYF. The CDR3 DNA reads as TGTGCCAGCAGCCCCCAACGGGGGAGCGGCACAGATACGCAGTATTTT.

This clone was counted a few times. Written as DNA, the CDR3 is TGTGCCAGCAGTTTATATCAGGGGAACAATTCACCCCTCCACTTT. Protein: CASSLYQGNNSPLHF. The chain has TRBV28 and TRBJ1-6, with a weak D call TRBD1 (6 bases). There are 15 residues in the CDR3. The germline V gene has CDR1 MDHEN and CDR2 SYDVKM. The V end was cut by 1 base, the J end by 7 bases, with 11 bases between. Full variable domain (rest looked up from reference TRBV28 and TRBJ1-6): DVKVTQSSRYLVKRTGEKVFLECVQDMDHENMFWYRQDPGLGLRLIYFSYDVKMKEKGDIPEGYSVSREKKERFSLILESASTNQTSMYLCASSLYQGNNSPLHFGNGTRLTVT.

The rearrangement links TRBV7-2 to TRBJ1-3; D is unresolved. Per the germline V gene, CDR1 is SGHTA and CDR2 is FQGNSA. The CDR3 has 16 residues. Trimming took 2 bases from V and 0 from J, leaving 11 bases between them. The CDR3 DNA reads TGTGCCAGCAGCTTAATAAGACAAAACTCTGGAAACACCATATATTTT. Its protein product is CASSLIRQNSGNTIYF.

This clone occurred a few times. An end of the junction differs from the germline gene, which may be a read error. The rearrangement joins TRBV7-7 to TRBJ2-1, with a tentative D call TRBD2 (6 bases). The length of the CDR3 is 14 residues. In germline, CDR1 is SSHAT, CDR2 FNYEAQ (reference sequence). CDR3 DNA sequence: TGTGCTAGCAGCTTAGCGGAGCCACTCAATGAGCAGTTCTTC. It specifies CASSLAEPLNEQFF.

The chain carries TRBV6-1 and TRBJ2-3, with TRBD1 identical over 9 bases. Trimming at V came to 6 bases and at J to 4 bases, leaving 8 bases not matched to a gene. There are 15 residues in the CDR3. CDR1 is MNHNS, CDR2 SASEGT, per germline. DNA of the CDR3: TGTGCCAGCAGCCTCCGGGACAGGGTCCCAGATACGCAGTATTTT. Its translation is CASSLRDRVPDTQYF.